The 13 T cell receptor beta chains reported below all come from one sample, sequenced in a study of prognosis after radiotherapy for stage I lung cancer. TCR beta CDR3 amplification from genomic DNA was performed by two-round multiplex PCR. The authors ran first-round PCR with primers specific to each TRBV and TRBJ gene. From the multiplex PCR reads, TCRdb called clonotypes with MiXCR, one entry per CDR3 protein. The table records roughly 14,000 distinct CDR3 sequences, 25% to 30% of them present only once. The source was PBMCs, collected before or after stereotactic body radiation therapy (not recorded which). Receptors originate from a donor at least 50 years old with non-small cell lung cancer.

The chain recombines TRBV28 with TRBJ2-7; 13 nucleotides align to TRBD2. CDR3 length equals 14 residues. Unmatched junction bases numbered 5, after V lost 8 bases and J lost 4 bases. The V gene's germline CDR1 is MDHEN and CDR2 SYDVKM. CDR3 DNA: TGTGCCAGCTTGGGACTAGCGGGAATTTACGAGCAGTACTTC. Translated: CASLGLAGIYEQYF.

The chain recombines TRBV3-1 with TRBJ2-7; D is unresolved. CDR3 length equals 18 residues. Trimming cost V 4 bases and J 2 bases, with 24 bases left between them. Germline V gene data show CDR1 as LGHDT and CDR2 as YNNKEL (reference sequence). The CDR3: CASSPDHPMVATTYEQYF. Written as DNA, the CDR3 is TGTGCCAGCAGCCCTGACCACCCCATGGTGGCGACGACCTACGAGCAGTACTTC.

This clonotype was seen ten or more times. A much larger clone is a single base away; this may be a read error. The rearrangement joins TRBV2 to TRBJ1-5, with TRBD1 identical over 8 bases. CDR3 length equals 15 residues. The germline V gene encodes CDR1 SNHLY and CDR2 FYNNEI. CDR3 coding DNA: TGTGCCGGCAGTCGATGGACAGGGAGCAATCAGCCCCAGCATTTT. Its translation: CAGSRWTGSNQPQHF.

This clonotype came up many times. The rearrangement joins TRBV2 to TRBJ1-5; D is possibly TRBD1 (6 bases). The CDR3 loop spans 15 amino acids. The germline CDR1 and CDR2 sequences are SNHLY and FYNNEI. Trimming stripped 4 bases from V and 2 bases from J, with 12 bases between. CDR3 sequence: CASSGTGLGNQPQHF. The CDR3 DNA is TGTGCCAGCAGTGGAACAGGGTTGGGCAATCAGCCCCAGCATTTT.

The CDR3, as DNA: TGTGCCAGCAGCCCCTCGATGGCGGGAGACAATGAGCAGTTCTTC. This gives the protein CASSPSMAGDNEQFF. The V and J genes are TRBV7-9 and TRBJ2-1; TRBD2 aligns across 7 bases. CDR3 size: 15 residues. The V and J ends lost 5 bases and 5 bases, in that order; junction bases with no gene match: 9. CDR1 is SEHNR, CDR2 FQNEAQ, per germline (reference sequence).

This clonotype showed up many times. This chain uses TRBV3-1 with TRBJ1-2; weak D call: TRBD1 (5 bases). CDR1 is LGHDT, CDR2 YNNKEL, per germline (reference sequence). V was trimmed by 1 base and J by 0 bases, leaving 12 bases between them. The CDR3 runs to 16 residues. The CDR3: CASSQVGGGANYGYTF. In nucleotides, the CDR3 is TGTGCCAGCAGCCAAGTCGGGGGAGGGGCTAACTATGGCTACACCTTC.

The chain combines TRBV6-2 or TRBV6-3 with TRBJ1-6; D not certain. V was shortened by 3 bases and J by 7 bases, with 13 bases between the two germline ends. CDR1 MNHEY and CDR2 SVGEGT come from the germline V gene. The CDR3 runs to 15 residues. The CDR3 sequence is CASSYRTWVNSPLHF. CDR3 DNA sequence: TGTGCCAGCAGTTATCGAACATGGGTCAATTCACCCCTCCACTTT.

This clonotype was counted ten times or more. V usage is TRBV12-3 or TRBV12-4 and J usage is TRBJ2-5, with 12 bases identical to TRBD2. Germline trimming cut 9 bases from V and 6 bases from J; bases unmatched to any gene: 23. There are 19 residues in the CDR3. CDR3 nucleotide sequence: TGTGCCAGTGTAGTCGGGCTAGCGGGGGGGCCGTCTGTAGGGAAGACCCAGTACTTC. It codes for CASVVGLAGGPSVGKTQYF.

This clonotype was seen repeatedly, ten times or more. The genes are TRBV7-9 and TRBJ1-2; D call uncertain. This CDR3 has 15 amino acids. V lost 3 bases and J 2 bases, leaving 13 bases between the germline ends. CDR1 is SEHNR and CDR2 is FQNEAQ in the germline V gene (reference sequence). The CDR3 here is CASSLLTGKNYGYTF. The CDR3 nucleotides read TGTGCCAGCAGCTTGTTGACGGGGAAAAACTATGGCTACACCTTC.

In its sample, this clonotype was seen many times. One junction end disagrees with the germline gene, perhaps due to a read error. This CDR3 reads CASSPAGQGDTEAFF. The CDR3 DNA reads as TGTGCTAGCAGCCCCGCGGGCCAGGGAGACACTGAAGCTTTCTTT. The J gene is TRBJ1-1, the V gene TRBV7-7; D possibly corresponds to TRBD1 (5 bases). The CDR3 totals 15 residues. Germline V gives CDR1 SSHAT, CDR2 FNYEAQ (reference sequence). Full variable domain (rest looked up from reference TRBV7-7 and TRBJ1-1): GAGVSQSPRYKVTKRGQDVTLRCDPISSHATLYWYQQALGQGPEFLTYFNYEAQPDKSGLPSDRFSAERPEGSISTLTIQRTEQRDSAMYRCASSPAGQGDTEAFFGQGTRLTVV.

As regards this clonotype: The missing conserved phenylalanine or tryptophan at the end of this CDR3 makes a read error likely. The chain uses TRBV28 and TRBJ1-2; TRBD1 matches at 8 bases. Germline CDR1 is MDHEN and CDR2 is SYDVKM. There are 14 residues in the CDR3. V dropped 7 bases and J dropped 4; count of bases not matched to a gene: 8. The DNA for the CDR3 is TGTGCCAGCAAACTAACAACAGGGGGCTATGGCTACACCCTA. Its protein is CASKLTTGGYGYTL.

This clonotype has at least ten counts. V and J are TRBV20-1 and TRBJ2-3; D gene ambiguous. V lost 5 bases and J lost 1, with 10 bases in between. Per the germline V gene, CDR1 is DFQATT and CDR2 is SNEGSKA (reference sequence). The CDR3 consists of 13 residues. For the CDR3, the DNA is TGCAGTGCTTCGCCTGGGGGCACAGATACGCAGTATTTT. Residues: CSASPGGTDTQYF.

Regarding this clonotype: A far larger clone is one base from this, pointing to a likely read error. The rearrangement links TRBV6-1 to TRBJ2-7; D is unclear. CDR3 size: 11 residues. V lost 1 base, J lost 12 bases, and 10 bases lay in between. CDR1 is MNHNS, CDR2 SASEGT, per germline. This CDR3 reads CASSEVKGLYF. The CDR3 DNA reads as TGTGCCAGCAGTGAAGTTAAAGGATTGTACTTC.